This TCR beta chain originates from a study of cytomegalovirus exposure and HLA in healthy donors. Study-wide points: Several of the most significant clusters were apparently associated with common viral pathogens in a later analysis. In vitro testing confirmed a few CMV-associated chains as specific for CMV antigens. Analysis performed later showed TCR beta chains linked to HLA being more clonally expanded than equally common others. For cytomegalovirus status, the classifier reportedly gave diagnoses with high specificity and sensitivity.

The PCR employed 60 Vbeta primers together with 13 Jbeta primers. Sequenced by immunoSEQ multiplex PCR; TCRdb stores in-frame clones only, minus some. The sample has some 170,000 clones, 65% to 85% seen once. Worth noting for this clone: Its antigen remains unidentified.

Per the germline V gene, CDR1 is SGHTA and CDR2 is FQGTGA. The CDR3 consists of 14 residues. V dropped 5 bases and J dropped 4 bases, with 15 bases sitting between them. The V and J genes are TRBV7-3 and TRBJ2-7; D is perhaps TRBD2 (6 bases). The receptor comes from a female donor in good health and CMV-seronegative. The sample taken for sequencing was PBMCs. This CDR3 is CASSLGLGSYEQYF. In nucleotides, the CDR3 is TGTGCCAGCAGCCTGGGACTGGGATCTTACGAGCAGTACTTC.